A selection of T cell receptor beta chains follows, all from one sample in a study of blood T cell repertoires in COVID-19. Profiling relied on immunoSEQ multiplex PCR, and the TCRdb table lists in-frame clones only, not all of them. The data hold some 370,000 clones, with approximately 88% observed a single time. Material for sequencing was peripheral blood. Receptor source: a man aged 40-50 years with acute or convalescent COVID-19. Each CDR3 is given with its conserved first and last residue. Fields, in order: CDR3 protein, CDR3 DNA, D gene, clone size, V gene, CDR3 length, J gene. The D gene is left open where the match is weak. Where a row states a size, it is once, few, many or the class of an expanded clone; other rows omit it.

CDR3aa: CASSQRTSGEAFF
CDR3nt: TGCGCCAGCAGCCAAAGAACGTCGGGTGAAGCTTTCTTT
d_gene: -
abundance: -
v_gene: TRBV4-1
len: 13
j_gene: TRBJ1-1

CDR3aa: CAWSVGSATDTQYF
CDR3nt: TGTGCCTGGAGTGTAGGTAGCGCCACAGATACGCAGTATTTT
d_gene: -
abundance: -
v_gene: TRBV30
len: 14
j_gene: TRBJ2-3

CDR3aa: CASSQARDNLGGNYGYTF
CDR3nt: TGCGCCAGCAGCCAGGCCCGGGACAACCTAGGGGGCAACTATGGCTACACCTTC
d_gene: TRBD1
abundance: -
v_gene: TRBV4-3
len: 18
j_gene: TRBJ1-2

CDR3aa: CASRLRGGGTYEQYF
CDR3nt: TGTGCCAGCAGACTTAGAGGTGGGGGCACCTACGAGCAGTACTTC
d_gene: -
abundance: -
v_gene: TRBV6-5
len: 15
j_gene: TRBJ2-7

CDR3aa: CASSSRQGGIAYEQYF
CDR3nt: TGTGCCAGCAGTTCGCGACAGGGAGGTATAGCCTACGAGCAGTACTTC
d_gene: -
abundance: -
v_gene: TRBV28
len: 16
j_gene: TRBJ2-7

CDR3aa: CASSLAVQGAGETQYF
CDR3nt: TGTGCCAGCAGCTTAGCTGTCCAGGGGGCGGGAGAGACCCAGTACTTC
d_gene: TRBD1
abundance: -
v_gene: TRBV7-3
len: 16
j_gene: TRBJ2-5

CDR3aa: CASSHLGDEQYF
CDR3nt: TGTGCCAGCAGCCACCTCGGGGACGAGCAGTACTTC
d_gene: -
abundance: -
v_gene: TRBV3-1/TRBV3-2
len: 12
j_gene: TRBJ2-7

CDR3aa: CASSRGQEGTEAFF
CDR3nt: TGTGCCAGCTCCCGGGGACAGGAGGGCACTGAAGCTTTCTTT
d_gene: TRBD1
abundance: few
v_gene: TRBV18
len: 14
j_gene: TRBJ1-1

CDR3aa: CASSYWDRGGTEAFF
CDR3nt: TGTGCCAGCAGTTACTGGGACAGGGGGGGCACTGAAGCTTTCTTT
d_gene: TRBD1
abundance: -
v_gene: TRBV6-5
len: 15
j_gene: TRBJ1-1

CDR3aa: CASSLNQGAGNTIYF
CDR3nt: TGTGCCAGCAGCTTAAATCAGGGGGCTGGAAACACCATATATTTT
d_gene: TRBD1
abundance: -
v_gene: TRBV7-2
len: 15
j_gene: TRBJ1-3

CDR3aa: CSVEAGEKLFF
CDR3nt: TGCAGCGTTGAAGCAGGTGAAAAACTGTTTTTT
d_gene: -
abundance: few
v_gene: TRBV29-1
len: 11
j_gene: TRBJ1-4

CDR3aa: CASSTYGLAGRVPGELFF
CDR3nt: TGTGCCAGTAGTACCTACGGACTAGCGGGAAGGGTGCCCGGGGAGCTGTTTTTT
d_gene: TRBD2
abundance: -
v_gene: TRBV19
len: 18
j_gene: TRBJ2-2

CDR3aa: CASSIDQLYNEQFF
CDR3nt: TGTGCCAGTAGTATAGATCAACTCTACAATGAGCAGTTCTTC
d_gene: -
abundance: -
v_gene: TRBV19
len: 14
j_gene: TRBJ2-1

CDR3aa: CATSDSYSNQPQHF
CDR3nt: TGTGCCACCAGTGATTCTTATAGCAATCAGCCCCAGCATTTT
d_gene: -
abundance: -
v_gene: TRBV24-1
len: 14
j_gene: TRBJ1-5

CDR3aa: CASSHSGNTIYF
CDR3nt: TGTGCCAGCAGCCACTCTGGAAACACCATATATTTT
d_gene: -
abundance: once
v_gene: TRBV12-3/TRBV12-4
len: 12
j_gene: TRBJ1-3

CDR3aa: CASSTTGTQPQHF
CDR3nt: TGTGCCAGCAGTACGACAGGGACTCAGCCCCAGCATTTT
d_gene: TRBD1
abundance: -
v_gene: TRBV6-5
len: 13
j_gene: TRBJ1-5

CDR3aa: CASSPPSGGRTGELFF
CDR3nt: TGCGCCAGCAGCCCCCCTAGCGGGGGAAGGACCGGGGAGCTGTTTTTT
d_gene: TRBD2
abundance: -
v_gene: TRBV4-1
len: 16
j_gene: TRBJ2-2

CDR3aa: CATSDWREDGDTQYF
CDR3nt: TGTGCCACCAGTGATTGGCGGGAGGACGGAGATACGCAGTATTTT
d_gene: TRBD2
abundance: -
v_gene: TRBV24-1
len: 15
j_gene: TRBJ2-3

CDR3aa: CASSFGGRTNEKLFF
CDR3nt: TGTGCCAGCAGTTTTGGGGGGAGGACTAATGAAAAACTGTTTTTT
d_gene: -
abundance: -
v_gene: TRBV27
len: 15
j_gene: TRBJ1-4

CDR3aa: CASSRGLVRPADTQYF
CDR3nt: TGTGCCAGCAGCCGGGGACTTGTGCGTCCCGCAGATACGCAGTATTTT
d_gene: -
abundance: -
v_gene: TRBV3-1/TRBV3-2
len: 16
j_gene: TRBJ2-3

CDR3aa: CASSRGSAGETQYF
CDR3nt: TGTGCCAGCAGCCGTGGGAGCGCGGGAGAGACCCAGTACTTC
d_gene: -
abundance: -
v_gene: TRBV14
len: 14
j_gene: TRBJ2-5

CDR3aa: CASSLERETNTEAFF
CDR3nt: TGTGCCAGCAGCTTGGAGAGGGAAACCAACACTGAAGCTTTCTTT
d_gene: -
abundance: -
v_gene: TRBV5-4
len: 15
j_gene: TRBJ1-1

CDR3aa: CASSLSGENTEAFF
CDR3nt: TGTGCCAGCTCACTGTCGGGAGAAAACACTGAAGCTTTCTTT
d_gene: -
abundance: -
v_gene: TRBV18
len: 14
j_gene: TRBJ1-1

CDR3aa: CASSLGQGYGYTF
CDR3nt: TGTGCCAGCAGTTTGGGACAGGGTTATGGCTACACCTTC
d_gene: TRBD1
abundance: -
v_gene: TRBV27
len: 13
j_gene: TRBJ1-2

CDR3aa: CASSSSTASYEQYF
CDR3nt: TGTGCCAGCAGTTCCTCGACAGCCTCCTACGAGCAGTACTTC
d_gene: -
abundance: -
v_gene: TRBV27
len: 14
j_gene: TRBJ2-7

CDR3aa: CASSSTDYNEQFF
CDR3nt: TGTGCCAGCAGTTCGACAGATTACAATGAGCAGTTCTTC
d_gene: -
abundance: many
v_gene: TRBV6-6
len: 13
j_gene: TRBJ2-1

CDR3aa: CASSYAPQEINTEAFF
CDR3nt: TGTGCCAGCAGTTACGCACCACAGGAGATCAACACTGAAGCTTTCTTT
d_gene: -
abundance: -
v_gene: TRBV6-2/TRBV6-3
len: 16
j_gene: TRBJ1-1

CDR3aa: CASRGLAGAYNEQFF
CDR3nt: TGTGCCAGCAGGGGACTAGCGGGAGCCTACAATGAGCAGTTCTTC
d_gene: TRBD2
abundance: -
v_gene: TRBV6-5
len: 15
j_gene: TRBJ2-1

CDR3aa: CATIRQGFRAYNEQFF
CDR3nt: TGTGCCACCATCCGACAGGGGTTTAGGGCCTACAATGAGCAGTTCTTC
d_gene: TRBD1
abundance: -
v_gene: TRBV24-1
len: 16
j_gene: TRBJ2-1

CDR3aa: CASSIYETQYF
CDR3nt: TGTGCCAGCAGTATTTATGAGACCCAGTACTTC
d_gene: -
abundance: -
v_gene: TRBV12-3/TRBV12-4
len: 11
j_gene: TRBJ2-5

CDR3aa: CASNTGTGNSPLHF
CDR3nt: TGTGCCAGTAACACCGGGACAGGGAATTCACCCCTCCACTTT
d_gene: TRBD1
abundance: once
v_gene: TRBV19
len: 14
j_gene: TRBJ1-6

CDR3aa: CASSIARDGYTF
CDR3nt: TGTGCCAGTAGTATAGCGAGGGATGGCTACACCTTC
d_gene: -
abundance: -
v_gene: TRBV19
len: 12
j_gene: TRBJ1-2

CDR3aa: CASSQLDTQYF
CDR3nt: TGTGCCAGCAGCCAACTAGATACGCAGTATTTT
d_gene: -
abundance: -
v_gene: TRBV3-1/TRBV3-2
len: 11
j_gene: TRBJ2-3

CDR3aa: CASSVSGGNTGELFF
CDR3nt: TGTGCCAGCAGCGTCAGCGGGGGGAACACCGGGGAGCTGTTTTTT
d_gene: TRBD2
abundance: -
v_gene: TRBV9
len: 15
j_gene: TRBJ2-2

CDR3aa: CASSLGLANTGELFF
CDR3nt: TGTGCTAGCAGCCTGGGACTAGCGAACACCGGGGAGCTGTTTTTT
d_gene: TRBD2
abundance: -
v_gene: TRBV7-7
len: 15
j_gene: TRBJ2-2

CDR3aa: CASSYSFRSYEQYF
CDR3nt: TGTGCCAGCAGTTACTCGTTCAGAAGCTACGAGCAGTACTTC
d_gene: -
abundance: -
v_gene: TRBV6-5
len: 14
j_gene: TRBJ2-7

CDR3aa: CASSPQRDRGRDSPLHF
CDR3nt: TGTGCCAGCAGTCCCCAAAGGGACAGGGGGAGGGATTCACCCCTCCACTTT
d_gene: TRBD1
abundance: -
v_gene: TRBV28
len: 17
j_gene: TRBJ1-6

CDR3aa: CATRSGRYSNQPQHF
CDR3nt: TGTGCCACTCGATCAGGGCGGTATAGCAATCAGCCCCAGCATTTT
d_gene: -
abundance: -
v_gene: TRBV15
len: 15
j_gene: TRBJ1-5

CDR3aa: CASSPTGAREQYF
CDR3nt: TGTGCCAGCAGTCCGACAGGGGCCCGGGAGCAGTACTTC
d_gene: TRBD1
abundance: -
v_gene: TRBV27
len: 13
j_gene: TRBJ2-7

CDR3aa: CASSRPADEQYF
CDR3nt: TGCGCCAGCAGCCGGCCTGCGGACGAGCAGTACTTC
d_gene: -
abundance: once
v_gene: TRBV5-1
len: 12
j_gene: TRBJ2-7

CDR3aa: CASSLVRSTYEQYF
CDR3nt: TGTGCCAGCAGCTTAGTGCGATCCACCTACGAGCAGTACTTC
d_gene: -
abundance: -
v_gene: TRBV11-1
len: 14
j_gene: TRBJ2-7

CDR3aa: CASSLAADRWQYF
CDR3nt: TGTGCCAGCAGCTTAGCCGCCGACAGGTGGCAGTACTTC
d_gene: -
abundance: -
v_gene: TRBV11-1
len: 13
j_gene: TRBJ2-7

CDR3aa: CASSQDIAGNTEAFF
CDR3nt: TGTGCCAGCAGCCAAGATATCGCAGGGAACACTGAAGCTTTCTTT
d_gene: -
abundance: -
v_gene: TRBV3-1/TRBV3-2
len: 15
j_gene: TRBJ1-1

CDR3aa: CASSLAGGRGEQFF
CDR3nt: TGTGCCAGCAGTTTAGCGGGGGGCCGTGGGGAGCAGTTCTTC
d_gene: TRBD2
abundance: -
v_gene: TRBV6-4
len: 14
j_gene: TRBJ2-1

CDR3aa: CASSQATGGEYEQYF
CDR3nt: TGTGCCAGCAGCCAGGCTACAGGGGGGGAGTACGAGCAGTACTTC
d_gene: -
abundance: -
v_gene: TRBV4-2
len: 15
j_gene: TRBJ2-7

CDR3aa: CAMSGFSGETQYF
CDR3nt: TGTGCCATGTCGGGATTCTCGGGGGAGACCCAGTACTTC
d_gene: -
abundance: -
v_gene: TRBV10-3
len: 13
j_gene: TRBJ2-5

CDR3aa: CASSLVRVRNYGYTF
CDR3nt: TGTGCCAGCAGCTTGGTCAGGGTTCGTAACTATGGCTACACCTTC
d_gene: -
abundance: -
v_gene: TRBV5-6
len: 15
j_gene: TRBJ1-2

CDR3aa: CATSFLGGLAKNIQYF
CDR3nt: TGTGCCACCAGTTTCCTAGGCGGCCTAGCCAAAAACATTCAGTACTTC
d_gene: -
abundance: -
v_gene: TRBV24-1
len: 16
j_gene: TRBJ2-4

CDR3aa: CASIIRGLEPQHF
CDR3nt: TGTGCCAGCATAATCAGAGGCCTCGAGCCCCAGCATTTT
d_gene: -
abundance: -
v_gene: TRBV6-5
len: 13
j_gene: TRBJ1-5